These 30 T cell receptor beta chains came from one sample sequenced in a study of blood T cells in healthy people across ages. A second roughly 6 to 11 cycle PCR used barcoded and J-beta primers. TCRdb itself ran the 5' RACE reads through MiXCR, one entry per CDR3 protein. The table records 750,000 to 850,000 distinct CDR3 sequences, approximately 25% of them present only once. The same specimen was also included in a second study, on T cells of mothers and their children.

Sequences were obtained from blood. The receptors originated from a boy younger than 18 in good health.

The CDR3 DNA is TGTGCCAGCAGCTCCAAAAATCAGCCCCAGCATTTT. The encoded protein is CASSSKNQPQHF. The chain combines TRBV7-9 with TRBJ1-5, with D uncertain. Germline values: CDR1 SEHNR, CDR2 FQNEAQ (reference sequence). The CDR3 has 12 amino acids. The V end lost 4 bases, the J end lost 4 bases, and 5 bases lay between the germline ends. Complete variable domain (other parts from reference TRBV7-9 and TRBJ1-5): DTGVSQNPRHKITKRGQNVTFRCDPISEHNRLYWYRQTLGQGPEFLTYFQNEAQLEKSRLLSDRFSAERPKGSFSTLEIQRTEQGDSAMYLCASSSKNQPQHFGDGTRLSIL.

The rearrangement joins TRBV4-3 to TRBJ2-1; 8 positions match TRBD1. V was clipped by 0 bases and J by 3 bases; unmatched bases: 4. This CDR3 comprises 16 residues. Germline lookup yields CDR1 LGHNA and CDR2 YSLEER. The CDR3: CASSQDRRGLYNEQFF. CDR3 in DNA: TGCGCCAGCAGCCAAGATCGCAGGGGGCTCTACAATGAGCAGTTCTTC.

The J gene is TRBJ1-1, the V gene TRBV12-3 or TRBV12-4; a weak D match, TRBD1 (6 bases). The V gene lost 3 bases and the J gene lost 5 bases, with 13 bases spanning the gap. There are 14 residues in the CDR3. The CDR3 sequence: CASSFKGVGTEAFF. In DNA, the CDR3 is TGTGCCAGCAGTTTTAAGGGGGTCGGTACTGAAGCTTTCTTT.

This CDR3 reads CASSFPNPTSGASYEQYF. The CDR3 bases are TGTGCCAGCAGCTTCCCCAACCCGACTAGCGGGGCCTCCTACGAGCAGTACTTC. V usage is TRBV7-9 and J usage is TRBJ2-7, with 11 bases lining up with TRBD2. The CDR3 runs to 18 residues. V was clipped by 3 bases and J by 0 bases; unmatched bases: 10. The germline V gene encodes CDR1 SEHNR and CDR2 FQNEAQ (reference sequence).

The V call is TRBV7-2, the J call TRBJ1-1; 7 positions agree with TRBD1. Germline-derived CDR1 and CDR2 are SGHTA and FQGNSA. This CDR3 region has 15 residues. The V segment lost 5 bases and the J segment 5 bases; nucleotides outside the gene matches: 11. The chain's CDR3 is CASSPITQGGTEAFF. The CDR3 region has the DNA TGTGCCAGCAGCCCGATCACCCAGGGGGGTACTGAAGCTTTCTTT.

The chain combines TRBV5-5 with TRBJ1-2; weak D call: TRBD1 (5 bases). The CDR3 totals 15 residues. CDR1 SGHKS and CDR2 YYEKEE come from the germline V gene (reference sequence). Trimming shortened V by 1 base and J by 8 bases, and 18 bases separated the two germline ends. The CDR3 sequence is CASSLPSGQGSGYTF. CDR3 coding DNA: TGTGCCAGCAGCTTGCCTTCGGGGCAGGGCTCCGGCTACACCTTC.

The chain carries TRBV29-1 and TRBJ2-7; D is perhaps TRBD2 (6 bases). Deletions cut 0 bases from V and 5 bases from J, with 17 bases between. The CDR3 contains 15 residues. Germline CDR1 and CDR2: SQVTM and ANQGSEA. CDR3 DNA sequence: TGCAGCGTTGAAGAAGCGGGCAGGGATCTTAACGAGCAGTACTTC. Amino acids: CSVEEAGRDLNEQYF.

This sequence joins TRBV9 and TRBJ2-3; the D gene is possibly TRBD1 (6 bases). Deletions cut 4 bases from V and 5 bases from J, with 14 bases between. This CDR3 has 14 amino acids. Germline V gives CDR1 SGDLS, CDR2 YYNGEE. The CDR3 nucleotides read TGTGCCAGCAGCCTCCTGGGGGCCTTAGATACGCAGTATTTT. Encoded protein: CASSLLGALDTQYF. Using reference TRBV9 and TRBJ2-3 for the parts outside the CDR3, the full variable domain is DSGVTQTPKHLITATGQRVTLRCSPRSGDLSVYWYQQSLDQGLQFLIQYYNGEERAKGNILERFSAQQFPDLHSELNLSSLELGDSALYFCASSLLGALDTQYFGPGTRLTVL.

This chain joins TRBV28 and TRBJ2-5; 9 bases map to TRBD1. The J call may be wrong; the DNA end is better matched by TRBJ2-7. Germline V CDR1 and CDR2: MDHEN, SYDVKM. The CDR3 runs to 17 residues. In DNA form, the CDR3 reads TGTGCCACCTTAGTTCTCATGCGGGGGACAGGGAAGGACGAGCAGTACTTC. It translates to CATLVLMRGTGKDEQYF.

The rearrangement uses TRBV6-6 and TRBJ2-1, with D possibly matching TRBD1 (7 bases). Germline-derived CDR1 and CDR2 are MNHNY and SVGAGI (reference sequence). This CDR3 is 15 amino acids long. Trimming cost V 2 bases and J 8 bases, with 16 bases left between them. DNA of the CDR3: TGTGCCAGCAGTTACCCAGGGGGACTCATCGATGAGCAGTTCTTC. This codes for CASSYPGGLIDEQFF.

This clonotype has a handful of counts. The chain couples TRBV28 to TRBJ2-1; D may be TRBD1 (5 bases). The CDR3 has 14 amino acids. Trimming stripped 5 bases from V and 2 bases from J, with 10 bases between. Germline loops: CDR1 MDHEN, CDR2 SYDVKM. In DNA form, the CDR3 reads TGTGCCAGCAGTCAGGGTCCCACCTACAATGAGCAGTTCTTC. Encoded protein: CASSQGPTYNEQFF.

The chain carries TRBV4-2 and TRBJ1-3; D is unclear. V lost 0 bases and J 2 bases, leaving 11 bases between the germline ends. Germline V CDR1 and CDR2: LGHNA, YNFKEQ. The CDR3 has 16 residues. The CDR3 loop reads CASSQDTEVAGNTIYF. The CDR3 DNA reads TGTGCCAGCAGCCAAGACACTGAGGTGGCTGGAAACACCATATATTTT.

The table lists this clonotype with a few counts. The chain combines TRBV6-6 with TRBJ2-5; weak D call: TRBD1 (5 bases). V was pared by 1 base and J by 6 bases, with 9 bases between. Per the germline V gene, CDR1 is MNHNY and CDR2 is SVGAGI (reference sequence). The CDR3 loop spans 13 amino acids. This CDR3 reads CASSYLTVQTQYF. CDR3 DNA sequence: TGTGCCAGCAGTTACTTGACAGTGCAGACCCAGTACTTC.

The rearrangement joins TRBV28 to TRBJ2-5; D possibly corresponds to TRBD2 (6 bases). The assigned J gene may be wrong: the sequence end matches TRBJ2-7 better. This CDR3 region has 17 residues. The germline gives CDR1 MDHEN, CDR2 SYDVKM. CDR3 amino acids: CASSPTLPAGPSYEQYF. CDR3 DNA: TGTGCCAGCAGCCCAACCCTACCAGCGGGCCCCTCCTACGAGCAGTACTTC.

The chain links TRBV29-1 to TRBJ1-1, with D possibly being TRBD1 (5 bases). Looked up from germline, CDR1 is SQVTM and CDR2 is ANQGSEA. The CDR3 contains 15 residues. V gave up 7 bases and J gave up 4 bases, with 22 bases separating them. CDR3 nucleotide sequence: TGCAGCGGGATGGGGGTAAGAGGGAAAGGCACTGAAGCTTTCTTT. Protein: CSGMGVRGKGTEAFF.

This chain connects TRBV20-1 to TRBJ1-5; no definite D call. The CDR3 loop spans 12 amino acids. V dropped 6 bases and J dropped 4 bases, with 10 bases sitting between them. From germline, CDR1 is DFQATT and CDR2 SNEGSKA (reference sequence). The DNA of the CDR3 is TGCAGTGCGAGCCGGTCAAATCAGCCCCAGCATTTT. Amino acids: CSASRSNQPQHF.

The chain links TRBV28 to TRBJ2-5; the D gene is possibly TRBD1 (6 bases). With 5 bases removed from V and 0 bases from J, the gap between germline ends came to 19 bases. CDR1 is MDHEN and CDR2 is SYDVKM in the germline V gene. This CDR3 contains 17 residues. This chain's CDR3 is CASSPLPFTGYQETQYF. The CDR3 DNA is TGTGCCAGCAGTCCACTCCCATTCACAGGGTACCAAGAGACCCAGTACTTC.

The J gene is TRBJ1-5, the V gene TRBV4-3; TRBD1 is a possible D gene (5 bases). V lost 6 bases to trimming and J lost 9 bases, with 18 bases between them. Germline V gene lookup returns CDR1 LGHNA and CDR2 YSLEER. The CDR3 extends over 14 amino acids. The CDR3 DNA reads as TGCGCCAGCAGTTGCATAGGGGTATTACGGCCCCAGCATTTT. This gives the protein CASSCIGVLRPQHF.

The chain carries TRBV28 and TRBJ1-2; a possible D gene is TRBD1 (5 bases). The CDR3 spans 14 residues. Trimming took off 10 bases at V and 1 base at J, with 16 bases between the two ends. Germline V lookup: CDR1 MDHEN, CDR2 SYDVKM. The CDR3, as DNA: TGTGCCACTACGACAGCCCCGGGTAACTATGGCTACACCTTC. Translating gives CATTTAPGNYGYTF.

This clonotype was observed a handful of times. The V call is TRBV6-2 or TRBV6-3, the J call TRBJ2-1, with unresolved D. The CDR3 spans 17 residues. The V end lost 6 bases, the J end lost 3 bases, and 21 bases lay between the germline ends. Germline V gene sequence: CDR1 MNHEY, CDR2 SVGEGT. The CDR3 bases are TGTGCCAGCAGGCAATACCGTGGGCCCTTATACTACAATGAGCAGTTCTTC. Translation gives CASRQYRGPLYYNEQFF.

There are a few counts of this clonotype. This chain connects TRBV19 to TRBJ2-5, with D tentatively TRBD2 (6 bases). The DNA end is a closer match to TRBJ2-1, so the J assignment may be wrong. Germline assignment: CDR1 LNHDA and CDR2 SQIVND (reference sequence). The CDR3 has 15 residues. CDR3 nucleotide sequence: TGTGCCAGTAGTATTTTGGGGACGGGGGAGAATGAGCAGTTCTTC. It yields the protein CASSILGTGENEQFF.

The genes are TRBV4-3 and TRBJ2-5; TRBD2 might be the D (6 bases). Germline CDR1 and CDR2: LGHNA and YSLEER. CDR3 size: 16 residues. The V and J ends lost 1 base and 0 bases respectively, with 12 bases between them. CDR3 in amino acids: CASSQGDAGYQETQYF. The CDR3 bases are TGCGCCAGCAGCCAAGGTGACGCGGGGTACCAAGAGACCCAGTACTTC.

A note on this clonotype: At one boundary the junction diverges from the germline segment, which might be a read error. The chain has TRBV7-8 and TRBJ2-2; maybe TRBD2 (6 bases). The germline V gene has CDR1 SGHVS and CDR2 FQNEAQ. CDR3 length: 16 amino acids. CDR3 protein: CASSLQDYIHNGGLFF. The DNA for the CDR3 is TGTGCCAGCAGCCTCCAAGACTACATCCATAACGGGGGGCTGTTTTTT.

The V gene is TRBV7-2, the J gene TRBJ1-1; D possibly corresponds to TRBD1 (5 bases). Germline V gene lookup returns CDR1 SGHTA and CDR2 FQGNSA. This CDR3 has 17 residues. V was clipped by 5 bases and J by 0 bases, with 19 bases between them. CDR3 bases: TGTGCCAGCAGCCTGGGGGAGGGTTTCTTCATGAACACTGAAGCTTTCTTT. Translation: CASSLGEGFFMNTEAFF. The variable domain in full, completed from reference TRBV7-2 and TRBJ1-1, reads GAGVSQSPSNKVTEKGKDVELRCDPISGHTALYWYRQSLGQGLEFLIYFQGNSAPDKSGLPSDRFSAERTGGSVSTLTIQRTQQEDSAVYLCASSLGEGFFMNTEAFFGQGTRLTVV.

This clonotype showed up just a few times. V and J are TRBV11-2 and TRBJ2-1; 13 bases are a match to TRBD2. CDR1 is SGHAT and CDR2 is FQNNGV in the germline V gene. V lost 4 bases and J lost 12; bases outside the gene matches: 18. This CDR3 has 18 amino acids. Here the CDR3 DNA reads TGTGCCAGCAGCTATAGACTAGCGGGAGGCGATCCGGGTTTGGGGCAGTTCTTC. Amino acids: CASSYRLAGGDPGLGQFF.

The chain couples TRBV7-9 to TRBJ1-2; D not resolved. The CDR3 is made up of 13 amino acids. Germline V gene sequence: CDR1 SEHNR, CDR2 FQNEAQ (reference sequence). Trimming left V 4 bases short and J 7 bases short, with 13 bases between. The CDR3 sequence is CASSSVVEGGYTF. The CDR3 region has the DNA TGTGCCAGCAGCTCTGTTGTGGAGGGTGGCTACACCTTC.

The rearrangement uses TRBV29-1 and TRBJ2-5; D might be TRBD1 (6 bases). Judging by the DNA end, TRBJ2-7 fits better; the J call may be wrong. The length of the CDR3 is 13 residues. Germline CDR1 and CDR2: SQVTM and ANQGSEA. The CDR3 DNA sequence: TGCAGCGTTGAGACCGGGACACTCCACGAGCAGTACTTC. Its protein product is CSVETGTLHEQYF.

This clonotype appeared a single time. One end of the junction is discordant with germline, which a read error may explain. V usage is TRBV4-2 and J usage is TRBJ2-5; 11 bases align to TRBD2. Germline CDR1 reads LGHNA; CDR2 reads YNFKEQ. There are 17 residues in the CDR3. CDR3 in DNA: TGTGCCAGCAGCCAAGATGGTGGACTAGCGGGCTTCAATGAGCAGCTCTTC. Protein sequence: CASSQDGGLAGFNEQLF.

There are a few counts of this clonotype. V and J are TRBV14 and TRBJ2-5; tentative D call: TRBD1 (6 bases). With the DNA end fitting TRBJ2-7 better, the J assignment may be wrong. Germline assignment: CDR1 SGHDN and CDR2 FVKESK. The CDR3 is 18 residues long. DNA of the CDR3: TGTGCCAGCAGCCAACGGTGGGGGCGTACTCGAAGCTCCTACGAGCAGTACTTC. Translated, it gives CASSQRWGRTRSSYEQYF.

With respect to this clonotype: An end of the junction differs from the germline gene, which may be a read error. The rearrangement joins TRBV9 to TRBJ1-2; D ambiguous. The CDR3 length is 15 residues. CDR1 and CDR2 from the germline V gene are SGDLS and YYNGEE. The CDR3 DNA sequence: TGTGCCGGCAGCCCCCGAGGAGAGACTAACTATGGCTACACCTTC. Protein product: CAGSPRGETNYGYTF.